The clone carrying this T cell receptor beta chain has a handful of counts. The data derive from a study of shared T cell receptors in the human thymus. Measured with immunoSEQ multiplex PCR; TCRdb has only the in-frame clones, and not every one. Counted here are about 610,000 clones, more than 75% occurring once; the ten biggest clones make up 0.0095% to 0.012%. J lost 0 bases, V lost 4 bases, and 12 bases had no gene match. Germline CDR1 reads SGHTA; CDR2 reads FQGNSA. This CDR3 is 19 amino acids long. The data also belong to a second study, concerning human thymus T cells.

The receptor was derived from a boy younger than two with a congenital heart defect. The rearrangement joins TRBV7-2 to TRBJ2-3; 11 nucleotides agree with TRBD2. The sequenced sample consisted of thymocytes. The CDR3 region has the DNA TGTGCCAGCAGCTCGTCTACCCCGGGACTAGCGGAAAGCACAGATACGCAGTATTTT. It yields the protein CASSSSTPGLAESTDTQYF.